These 23 T cell receptor beta chains originate from one sample sequenced in a study of T-cell memory formation after mild COVID-19 (dated by TCRdb to the early 2020s). The library was made by 5' RACE. The sequencer listed for this sample is Illumina NovaSeq 6000. Through fastp at Q25 and MiXCR, TCRdb rebuilt clones from the public reads, retaining in-frame beta chains. Every CDR3 protein is listed once, alongside the most common genes and DNA of its rows. Counted in this sample were approximately 300,000 distinct CDR3 sequences; more than 15% of them appeared once. The leading ten clones occupy 22% of the sample. Sequencing used PBMCs or a T cell subset sorted from them (not recorded which). The receptors shown here come from a man between 18 and 29 years old who had mild COVID-19 (a few samples of this study predate the infection). The sample titles of this study are shuffled in the database, so cell type and time point are left out; the donor was told from shared clones.

Only a few counts were recorded for this clonotype. CDR3 sequence (DNA): TGTGCCTGGACCCGGGCAGATACGCAGTATTTT. This encodes CAWTRADTQYF. The chain carries TRBV30 and TRBJ2-3; D remains unclear. CDR1 and CDR2 (germline): GTSNPN, SVGIG (reference sequence). The ends were cut back, 4 bases at V and 4 bases at J, with 6 bases in the middle. This CDR3 contains 11 residues.

The chain uses TRBV4-1 and TRBJ2-7; D may be TRBD1 or TRBD2 (5 bases each). The CDR3 loop spans 15 amino acids. Germline CDR1 reads MGHRA; CDR2 reads YSYEKL. V lost 0 bases and J 0 bases, leaving 9 bases between the germline ends. Here the CDR3 reads CASSQEWDVSYEQYF. CDR3 DNA: TGCGCCAGCAGCCAAGAATGGGACGTCTCCTACGAGCAGTACTTC.

This clonotype has just a few counts. The chain has TRBV3-1 and TRBJ2-1; D may be TRBD2 (7 bases). This CDR3 spans 15 amino acids. Germline V gives CDR1 LGHDT, CDR2 YNNKEL (reference sequence). V lost 8 bases, J lost 2 bases, and 16 bases lay in between. The CDR3 sequence: CASALGGLTYNEQFF. The CDR3 region has the DNA TGTGCCAGCGCCCTCGGGGGGCTCACCTACAATGAGCAGTTCTTC.

The chain links TRBV19 to TRBJ2-3; D is undetermined. V was clipped by 5 bases and J by 4 bases, with 10 bases between them. The length of the CDR3 is 13 residues. From germline, CDR1 is LNHDA and CDR2 SQIVND (reference sequence). The CDR3 loop reads CASSDRYADTQYF. The CDR3 region has the DNA TGTGCCAGTAGTGACCGTTACGCAGATACGCAGTATTTT.

This clonotype was seen repeatedly, ten times or more. This chain connects TRBV27 to TRBJ2-1; D remains unclear. V lost 8 bases and J 4 bases, leaving 6 bases between the germline ends. The CDR3 totals 11 residues. Germline V lookup: CDR1 MNHEY, CDR2 SMNVEV (reference sequence). The CDR3 sequence is CASPFYNEQFF. In DNA form, the CDR3 reads TGTGCCAGCCCCTTTTACAATGAGCAGTTCTTC.

The table lists this clonotype with a few counts. V usage is TRBV24-1 and J usage is TRBJ1-5; D may be TRBD1 (6 bases). From germline, CDR1 is KGHDR and CDR2 SFDVKD. Trimming stripped 3 bases from V and 0 bases from J, with 11 bases between. The CDR3 is made up of 16 amino acids. The CDR3 coding sequence is TGTGCCACCAGTGATCGGACAGCGTATAGCAATCAGCCCCAGCATTTT. Encoded protein: CATSDRTAYSNQPQHF.

This clonotype has only a few counts. The CDR3 DNA sequence: TGTGCCAGCAGTTATCCGGGAGACACCATATATTTT. It translates to CASSYPGDTIYF. The J gene is TRBJ1-3, the V gene TRBV6-6; D uncertain. CDR1 is MNHNY and CDR2 is SVGAGI in the germline V gene (reference sequence). There are 12 residues in the CDR3. Trimming took 3 bases from V and 8 from J, leaving 8 bases between them.

The rearrangement links TRBV5-1 to TRBJ2-3, with TRBD1 identical over 9 bases. The CDR3 has 14 amino acids. Germline V gene sequence: CDR1 SGHRS, CDR2 YFSETQ. Unmatched junction bases numbered 8, after V lost 5 bases and J lost 7 bases. Written as DNA, the CDR3 is TGCGCCAGCAGGTTCGGACAGGGGTCGTATACGCAGTATTTT. Translation: CASRFGQGSYTQYF.

This clonotype was detected only a few times. The chain joins TRBV14 to TRBJ2-1; D uncertain. The germline gives CDR1 SGHDN, CDR2 FVKESK. V was shortened by 0 bases and J by 5 bases, with 8 bases between the two germline ends. The CDR3 is 14 amino acids. In nucleotides, the CDR3 is TGTGCCAGCAGCCAAGAATGGGGAAACAATGAGCAGTTCTTC. This codes for CASSQEWGNNEQFF.

The J gene is TRBJ1-3, the V gene TRBV5-5; D gene unclear. Germline values: CDR1 SGHKS, CDR2 YYEKEE (reference sequence). The CDR3 extends over 17 amino acids. V was pared by 4 bases and J by 0 bases, with 17 bases between. The CDR3 DNA is TGTGCCAGCAGCCCTTGGAGTCCGGGGTTCTCTGGAAACACCATATATTTT. This sequence encodes CASSPWSPGFSGNTIYF.

This chain connects TRBV3-1 to TRBJ2-1; no clear D. V dropped 4 bases and J dropped 5 bases, with 12 bases sitting between them. The CDR3 extends over 14 amino acids. The germline V gene encodes CDR1 LGHDT and CDR2 YNNKEL (reference sequence). This CDR3 reads CASSPVGRDNEQFF. CDR3 DNA sequence: TGTGCCAGCAGCCCGGTGGGCCGGGACAATGAGCAGTTCTTC.

This chain uses TRBV7-9 with TRBJ1-2, with no clear D. This CDR3 comprises 13 residues. CDR1 is SEHNR, CDR2 FQNEAQ, per germline (reference sequence). The germline V and J ends were trimmed by 3 bases and 8 bases, with 13 bases remaining between them. As DNA, the CDR3 is TGTGCCAGCAGCTTGGATCTTCCGTGGGGCTACACCTTC. As protein: CASSLDLPWGYTF.

The chain is built from TRBV5-1 and TRBJ2-7; D uncertain. From germline, CDR1 is SGHRS and CDR2 YFSETQ. The V gene lost 1 base and the J gene lost 0 bases, with 11 bases spanning the gap. This CDR3 is 15 amino acids long. CDR3 sequence (DNA): TGCGCCAGCAGCTTGCTCGGCGGAAGCTCCTACGAGCAGTACGTC. Translating it yields CASSLLGGSSYEQYV.

This clonotype was counted a few times. V usage is TRBV6-1 and J usage is TRBJ2-5; weak D call: TRBD2 (6 bases). The CDR3 covers 14 residues. In germline, CDR1 is MNHNS, CDR2 SASEGT. Trimming removed 8 bases at V and 5 bases at J, with 18 bases between. The CDR3 DNA reads TGTGCCAGCCAGCTGGAACTAGCTCGGGAGACCCAGTACTTC. Translation gives CASQLELARETQYF.

This clonotype occurred a few times. CDR3 sequence reads: CAISEGPPINYGYTF. CDR3 nucleotide sequence: TGTGCCATCAGTGAGGGCCCTCCCATTAACTATGGCTACACCTTC. The V call is TRBV10-3, the J call TRBJ1-2; D is uncertain. This CDR3 comprises 15 residues. CDR1 ENHRY and CDR2 SYGVKD come from the germline V gene. V lost 2 bases to trimming and J lost 1 base, with 11 bases between them.

This clonotype has a count of ten or more. The V gene is TRBV19, the J gene TRBJ1-1, with D uncertain. The V end lost 6 bases, the J end lost 1 base, and 18 bases lay between the germline ends. Germline V CDR1 and CDR2: LNHDA, SQIVND (reference sequence). The CDR3 is 16 residues long. CDR3 in amino acids: CASRISYRRRNTEAFF. CDR3 DNA: TGTGCCAGTAGAATCTCGTATCGGAGGAGGAACACTGAAGCTTTCTTT. Variable domain in full (rest from reference TRBV19 and TRBJ1-1): DGGITQSPKYLFRKEGQNVTLSCEQNLNHDAMYWYRQDPGQGLRLIYYSQIVNDFQKGDIAEGYSVSREKKESFPLTVTSAQKNPTAFYLCASRISYRRRNTEAFFGQGTRLTVV.

This clonotype was seen a few times. The chain joins TRBV19 to TRBJ2-1; D tentatively reads TRBD1 or TRBD2 (5 bases each). V lost 5 bases, J lost 0 bases, and 11 bases lay in between. The V gene's germline CDR1 is LNHDA and CDR2 SQIVND (reference sequence). The CDR3 spans 15 residues. CDR3 nucleotide sequence: TGTGCCAGTAGTGGACCAGGGAGCTCCTACAATGAGCAGTTCTTC. Its translation is CASSGPGSSYNEQFF.

The chain recombines TRBV11-2 with TRBJ2-2, with 8 positions matching TRBD2. J lost 4 bases, V lost 3 bases, and 7 bases had no gene match. CDR1 SGHAT and CDR2 FQNNGV come from the germline V gene. The CDR3 contains 16 residues. The CDR3 reads CASSFLTTSVTGELFF. The CDR3, as DNA: TGTGCCAGCAGCTTCCTCACGACTAGCGTCACCGGGGAGCTGTTTTTT.

This clonotype was seen more than once but under ten times. V and J are TRBV6-5 and TRBJ1-4; D is perhaps TRBD1 (6 bases). Germline lookup yields CDR1 MNHEY and CDR2 SVGAGI. The germline V and J ends were trimmed by 2 bases and 7 bases, with 8 bases remaining between them. The CDR3 covers 13 residues. The CDR3 DNA follows: TGTGCCAGCAGTTACAGGGGGGGTGAAAAACTGTTTTTT. It yields the protein CASSYRGGEKLFF.

The chain's CDR3 is CASSNVKGEGTQANTGELFF. The CDR3 DNA is TGTGCCAGCAGCAATGTAAAGGGGGAGGGGACCCAAGCGAACACCGGGGAGCTGTTTTTT. The chain has TRBV21-1 and TRBJ2-2; TRBD2 reflects the table's D call only, with no check against the DNA. TRBV21-1 is a known pseudogene. CDR3 length: 20 amino acids.

This clonotype has only a few counts. The genes are TRBV12-3 or TRBV12-4 and TRBJ1-2; 7 bases line up with TRBD1. This CDR3 has 14 amino acids. Trimming removed 5 bases from V and 4 bases from J; junction bases left unmatched: 7. The CDR3 sequence is CASSPGGPSYGYTF. The CDR3 DNA reads TGTGCCAGCAGTCCAGGGGGGCCGTCCTATGGCTACACCTTC.

The chain carries TRBV7-9 and TRBJ1-1, with a weak D call TRBD1 (6 bases). The CDR3 extends over 14 amino acids. The germline V and J ends were trimmed by 3 bases and 5 bases, with 13 bases remaining between them. The germline gives CDR1 SEHNR, CDR2 FQNEAQ (reference sequence). The CDR3 here is CASSFQGRTTEAFF. The DNA of the CDR3 is TGTGCCAGCAGCTTCCAGGGGCGAACGACTGAAGCTTTCTTT.

This clonotype was seen many times. The V and J genes are TRBV5-6 and TRBJ2-1; D not resolved. The V gene lost 4 bases and the J gene lost 6 bases, with 14 bases spanning the gap. Germline V gene lookup returns CDR1 SGHDT and CDR2 YYEEEE. CDR3 size: 14 residues. Here the CDR3 reads CASSTYVRVNEQFF. The CDR3 DNA sequence: TGTGCCAGCAGCACATACGTTAGGGTCAATGAGCAGTTCTTC. Variable domain in full (rest from reference TRBV5-6 and TRBJ2-1): DAGVTQSPTHLIKTRGQQVTLRCSPKSGHDTVSWYQQALGQGPQFIFQYYEEEERQRGNFPDRFSGHQFPNYSSELNVNALLLGDSALYLCASSTYVRVNEQFFGPGTRLTVL.